This T cell receptor beta chain was profiled in a study of control samples from healthy donors and cancer patients. CDR1 is LGHDT, CDR2 YNNKEL, per germline (reference sequence). The CDR3 sequence is 19 residues long. V lost 2 bases to trimming and J lost 9 bases; unmatched junction nucleotides: 17. Assay: immunoSEQ multiplex PCR; the TCRdb copy retains only in-frame clones and omits some. The repertoire includes around 120,000 clones, approximately 90% of them detected once, and 3.4% sits in the top ten. This sequence joins TRBV3-1 (or the pseudogene TRBV3-2) and TRBJ2-1; 12 bases fit TRBD1. The receptor was isolated from a man in his forties in good health. The specimen was blood. The DNA for the CDR3 is TGTGCCAGCAGCCAACCTATAGGAAACCGGGACAGGGGGCGCGGTGAGCAGTTCTTC. Its translation: CASSQPIGNRDRGRGEQFF.